This entry is about one T cell receptor (beta chain). In its sample, this clonotype was seen many times. What this receptor recognizes is not known. No quality values exist for individual bases; no much larger clone is one base distant. The treatment or condition label of this sample denotes: live attenuated yellow fever vaccine strain. PBMCs were isolated from peripheral blood using a standard Ficoll-Paque protocol. CD4 and CD8 T-cell fractions were isolated with Dynabeads CD4 and CD8 positive selection kits. TriZol was used to extract RNA from bulk PBMCs, from CD4 and CD8 fractions, and from dextramer-positive and dextramer-negative fractions. TCR cDNA was synthesized by 5'RACE template switching, through which a universal primer site and unique molecular identifiers were introduced. cDNA synthesis was primed from both the TCR alpha and TCR beta constant segments. Library amplification used two PCR steps, and the second PCR step added sample barcodes and sequencing adapters. Libraries were sequenced on Illumina HiSeq 2500 (2x100 bp) or NovaSeq (2x150 bp). The authors' analysis ran thus. MIGEC was used to demultiplex reads and collapse the reads into UMI consensus sequences, and MiXCR was used for V(D)J alignment. Vaccine-responding clonotypes were defined with edgeR using replicate PBMC samples, requiring FDR below 0.01 and a log2 fold change above 5 up to day 15. Each bulk clonotype received a CD4 or CD8 identity based on whether the sequenced CD4 or CD8 repertoire contained that clonotype at higher abundance. In TCRdb, the public reads were trimmed at Q25 with fastp and aligned with MiXCR, with productive beta chains retained. Records with the same CDR3 protein are collapsed into one entry carrying the most frequent genes and DNA. The V and J calls and clone size come from TCRdb's table, not from the authors' own analysis. The table for this sample lists 140,000 to 150,000 distinct CDR3 sequences; under 7% of them were counted only once. More than 0.6% of the sample belongs to the ten largest clones.

This specimen comes from a study of T cells after yellow fever vaccination (dated by TCRdb to the late 2010s). Study-wide context: The SMART-Seq v4 Ultra Low Input RNA kit was used to prepare libraries from fractions with low cell numbers. To track T-cell clones before and after primary and booster YFV17D yellow fever vaccination, bulk TCR alpha and beta repertoires were sequenced longitudinally. Two healthy male donors, one aged 18 to 30 and one aged 30 to 40 years, made up the cohort. Bulk PBMC replicates and cell subsets were isolated from blood drawn at multiple timepoints before and after both primary and secondary immunization. What the research found in general, with its limitations: The study included only two donors, which limits how far the findings can be generalized. A small fraction of clonotypes appeared in both the CD4 and CD8 compartments, likely as a result of convergent recombination. Because abundant contaminating clonotypes from the bulk population could be contained in FACS-sorted repertoires, computational filtering was required. The secondary T-cell response was found to be weaker but faster than the primary response, with a peak reached on day 5 rather than on day 15. After the booster, most clones that had expanded after primary vaccination were detected again (around 96% of CD4 and roughly nine tenths of CD8), suggesting broad maintenance of memory.

The V and J ends are trimmed by 5 bases and 5 bases, leaving 10 bases between them. The cysteine opens and the phenylalanine closes a CDR3 of 13 amino acids. This entry keeps only the CDR3 DNA: 39 bases, framed from base 1. Via the germline V gene, CDR1 is SGHTA and CDR2 FQGNSA. Recombination connected TRBV7-2 to TRBJ2-1; TRBD2 is possibly the D segment (6 matching bases). The source is a young man who received the YFV17D yellow fever vaccine. The sequenced sample was CD4+ T cells sorted from PBMCs, obtained 10 days after the yellow fever booster vaccination. The CDR3 reads CASSTGTHNEQFF. The bases are TGTGCCAGCAGCACCGGGACTCACAATGAGCAGTTCTTC. The entire variable domain, with the stretches around the CDR3 drawn from the reference TRBV7-2 and TRBJ2-1 proteins, is GAGVSQSPSNKVTEKGKDVELRCDPISGHTALYWYRQSLGQGLEFLIYFQGNSAPDKSGLPSDRFSAERTGGSVSTLTIQRTQQEDSAVYLCASSTGTHNEQFFGPGTRLTVL.